The source of this T cell receptor beta chain is a study of blood T cell repertoires in COVID-19 (dated by TCRdb to 2018 to 2021). Regarding the study in general: Collaborator samples came from the United States, Italy and Spain and covered acute and convalescent phases of COVID-19. The prospective study material was composed of cDNA or gDNA derived from T cells, B-cell-depleted T cells, or PBMCs. Deeply sampled blood TCRbeta repertoires from subjects exposed to, actively infected with, or recovered from COVID-19 were included in the dataset. The repertoires were released in a freely available public database meant as a resource for research on the immune response to SARS-CoV-2. The samples were drawn from the first 160 participants of the ongoing ImmuneRACE study and from 1,254 subjects provided by 6 global collaborators. Nearly every sample came with metadata listing a de-identified subject ID, COVID-19 status, age in years and sex. Where HLA class I and class II types were available, the types were taken from metadata supplied by the sample provider, not from assay-based typing. The study at large found these results: Clinical and demographic metadata were provided uncurated, with the amount varying by source and participant.

TCRbeta CDR3 regions were amplified from genomic DNA by means of the immunoSEQ Assay, a bias-controlled multiplex PCR. The source study handled its data this way. The number of nucleated cells in each sample was estimated by amplification of reference gene primers within the assay. Sequence reads were collapsed and filtered to measure the absolute abundance of every unique TCRbeta CDR3 rearrangement. Productive Simpson clonality was computed per sample as the square root of Simpson's diversity index over productive rearrangements. Drawn from immuneACCESS, this table holds only the in-frame rearrangements with V and J called that TCRdb kept. Clones are partly lost; checked studies trace under half to an unresolved V gene and leave the rest unexplained. V, J and clone size were drawn from that table, and D and trimming were deduced from the DNA. This sample lists over 200,000 clones; less than 90% were detected once. Around 2.6% of the sample goes to the ten largest clones.

On this clone: Its specific antigen is unknown. The record has no base qualities; no much larger clone is one base away.

CDR1 LNHDA and CDR2 SQIVND were looked up in the germline V gene (reference sequence). Trimming removed 5 bases from V and 1 base from J, leaving 13 bases between the germline ends. The CDR3 holds 15 amino acids from the cysteine to the phenylalanine. This entry keeps only the CDR3 DNA: 45 bases, framed from base 1. Collaborating institutions collected whole blood in K2EDTA tubes following their own protocols. For TCRbeta analysis, collaborators shipped samples as frozen whole blood, isolated PBMCs, or DNA extracted from either of those sample types. The sequence joins TRBV19 to TRBJ2-3; the D segment cannot be called with confidence. The sequence came from a woman in her 70s with active or convalescent COVID-19. The sequenced sample was peripheral blood. The DNA sequence reads TGTGCCAGTAGTTGGAGCCCTCGCGGCACAGATACGCAGTATTTT. The encoded protein is CASSWSPRGTDTQYF.